Listed below are T cell receptor beta chains from one sample, sequenced in a study of T cell responses to AZD1222 COVID-19 vaccine. The assay was immunoSEQ multiplex PCR, and TCRdb's table has in-frame clones only and misses some. The table includes around 67,000 clones, around 80% detected once. The sample in question was peripheral blood, obtained on day 0 of AZD1222 vaccination. All receptors come from an adult in good health. Both conserved end residues are part of each CDR3. Fields, in order: CDR3 length, V gene, clone size, D gene, J gene, CDR3 DNA, CDR3 protein. A D gene is named only where the DNA matches it firmly. Clone size is shown for a subset of rows, as once, few, many or a class of expanded clone.

length: 14
V: TRBV4-2
size: NA
D: NA
J: TRBJ1-1
DNA: TGTGCCAGCAGCCAAGGGGGTGCGAGCACTGAAGCTTTCTTT
CDR3: CASSQGGASTEAFF

length: 16
V: TRBV7-2
size: NA
D: NA
J: TRBJ2-1
DNA: TGTGCCAGCAGCCAAAGTGCCGGACTGGGATACAATGAGCAGTTCTTC
CDR3: CASSQSAGLGYNEQFF

length: 12
V: TRBV12-3/TRBV12-4
size: NA
D: NA
J: TRBJ2-1
DNA: TGTGCCAGCAGTTACTACACAGCTGAGCAGTTCTTC
CDR3: CASSYYTAEQFF

length: 15
V: TRBV29-1
size: NA
D: NA
J: TRBJ2-3
DNA: TGCAGCGTTGAGGCTGGCAGGACAATCACAGATACGCAGTATTTT
CDR3: CSVEAGRTITDTQYF

length: 14
V: TRBV18
size: NA
D: NA
J: TRBJ2-3
DNA: TGTGCCAGCTCACCACCCAGGGCCACAGATACGCAGTATTTT
CDR3: CASSPPRATDTQYF

length: 14
V: TRBV19
size: NA
D: NA
J: TRBJ1-5
DNA: TGTGCCAGTAGTATAATCGGGGTGGCTCAGCCCCAGCATTTT
CDR3: CASSIIGVAQPQHF

length: 13
V: TRBV12-3/TRBV12-4
size: NA
D: NA
J: TRBJ1-5
DNA: TGTGCCAGCAGTTTGGAACAGGGTTTAGCCCAGCATTTT
CDR3: CASSLEQGLAQHF

length: 14
V: TRBV6-6
size: once
D: TRBD1
J: TRBJ1-4
DNA: TGTGCCAGCAGTTTAGGACAGGGGGAGGAAAAACTGTTTTTT
CDR3: CASSLGQGEEKLFF

length: 14
V: TRBV7-9
size: once
D: NA
J: TRBJ1-4
DNA: TGTGCCAGCAGCCGGGACCGCAGTAATGAAAAACTGTTTTTT
CDR3: CASSRDRSNEKLFF

length: 17
V: TRBV18
size: NA
D: TRBD1
J: TRBJ2-7
DNA: TGTGCCAGCTCACCACAAATTACTCAGACAGGGCGCCACGAGCAGTACTTC
CDR3: CASSPQITQTGRHEQYF

length: 14
V: TRBV27
size: NA
D: TRBD2
J: TRBJ2-7
DNA: TGTGCCAGCAGCCGGGGACTAGCGGGTTACGAGCAGTACTTC
CDR3: CASSRGLAGYEQYF

length: 14
V: TRBV7-2
size: NA
D: NA
J: TRBJ1-1
DNA: TGTGCCAGCAGCCAGGGTCACAGTAACACTGAAGCTTTCTTT
CDR3: CASSQGHSNTEAFF

length: 16
V: TRBV19
size: NA
D: TRBD1
J: TRBJ1-5
DNA: TGTGCCACCAACCTAAGGGGGCAGGCAGACGGTCAGCCCCAGCATTTT
CDR3: CATNLRGQADGQPQHF

length: 15
V: TRBV6-5
size: NA
D: NA
J: TRBJ1-2
DNA: TGTGCCAGCAGGCCCTTCTCAGATAAGAACTATGGCTACACCTTC
CDR3: CASRPFSDKNYGYTF

length: 15
V: TRBV7-2
size: few
D: TRBD2
J: TRBJ2-1
DNA: TGTGCCAGCAGCCAGACTAGCGGGGGGTACAATGAGCAGTTCTTC
CDR3: CASSQTSGGYNEQFF

length: 15
V: TRBV7-9
size: NA
D: NA
J: TRBJ2-1
DNA: TGTGCCAGCAGTCCCGGGGCCAGGAGCTACAATGAGCAGTTCTTC
CDR3: CASSPGARSYNEQFF

length: 14
V: TRBV30
size: NA
D: NA
J: TRBJ1-5
DNA: TGTGCCTGGTCAAGAGGACACCCCAATCAGCCCCAGCATTTT
CDR3: CAWSRGHPNQPQHF

length: 15
V: TRBV15
size: NA
D: NA
J: TRBJ2-2
DNA: TGTGCCACCAGCAGAGATCGGGGGAGGCCCGGGGAGCTGTTTTTT
CDR3: CATSRDRGRPGELFF

length: 14
V: TRBV7-2
size: few
D: NA
J: TRBJ1-6
DNA: TGTGCCAGCAGCTTAGTAGGGGAAAATTCACCCCTCCACTTT
CDR3: CASSLVGENSPLHF

length: 16
V: TRBV4-2
size: NA
D: NA
J: TRBJ1-5
DNA: TGTGCCAGCAGCCAAGATTCGTTAACAGGCAATCAGCCCCAGCATTTT
CDR3: CASSQDSLTGNQPQHF

length: 14
V: TRBV11-2
size: few
D: NA
J: TRBJ2-2
DNA: TGTGCCAGCAGCTTAGTCAGGAACACCGGGGAGCTGTTTTTT
CDR3: CASSLVRNTGELFF

length: 14
V: TRBV7-2
size: NA
D: NA
J: TRBJ1-1
DNA: TGTGCCAGCAGCGTCCGAGGCTCTTACACTGAAGCTTTCTTT
CDR3: CASSVRGSYTEAFF

length: 15
V: TRBV19
size: NA
D: NA
J: TRBJ2-2
DNA: TGTGCCAGTAGTACAACAGGGCCGTACACCGGGGAGCTGTTTTTT
CDR3: CASSTTGPYTGELFF

length: 14
V: TRBV14
size: few
D: NA
J: TRBJ1-1
DNA: TGTGCCAGCAGCCAACAGATGTTCAACACTGAAGCTTTCTTT
CDR3: CASSQQMFNTEAFF

length: 15
V: TRBV7-6
size: NA
D: TRBD2
J: TRBJ2-1
DNA: TGTGCCAGCAGCCTCCAGCGGGAGCATTTCAATGAGCAGTTCTTC
CDR3: CASSLQREHFNEQFF

length: 13
V: TRBV19
size: NA
D: NA
J: TRBJ1-6
DNA: TGTGCCAGCAGCGGGGGATGGAATTCACCCCTCCACTTT
CDR3: CASSGGWNSPLHF

length: 15
V: TRBV30
size: NA
D: NA
J: TRBJ2-5
DNA: TGTGCCTGCAGTTCGACCGGGACCCCTCAAGAGACCCAGTACTTC
CDR3: CACSSTGTPQETQYF

length: 13
V: TRBV12-5
size: NA
D: NA
J: TRBJ1-2
DNA: TGTGCTAGTGGCTCTGGTGTAGGGGATGGCTACACCTTC
CDR3: CASGSGVGDGYTF

length: 15
V: TRBV21-1
size: NA
D: NA
J: TRBJ2-7
DNA: TGTGCCAGCAGCACCTCCGGGACAGGGGACTACGAGCAGTACTTC
CDR3: CASSTSGTGDYEQYF

length: 14
V: TRBV6-1
size: NA
D: NA
J: TRBJ1-2
DNA: TGTGCCAGCAGTGAAGCGGGTTCGGGGTTGGGCTACACCTTC
CDR3: CASSEAGSGLGYTF

length: 14
V: TRBV19
size: NA
D: NA
J: TRBJ2-1
DNA: TGTGCCAGTAGTATTGGGGTCGGCTCGGTTGAGCAGTTCTTC
CDR3: CASSIGVGSVEQFF

length: 13
V: TRBV28
size: NA
D: NA
J: TRBJ1-3
DNA: TGTGCCAGCAGTTTCAGAGACCGCGACACCATATATTTT
CDR3: CASSFRDRDTIYF

length: 14
V: TRBV4-3
size: NA
D: NA
J: TRBJ2-1
DNA: TGCGCCAGCAGCCACAACCTTGGACAGTCCGAGCAGTTCTTC
CDR3: CASSHNLGQSEQFF

length: 15
V: TRBV3-1/TRBV3-2
size: NA
D: NA
J: TRBJ1-1
DNA: TGTGCCAGCAGCCCTCTCGGAAGGGGTAGCACTGAAGCTTTCTTT
CDR3: CASSPLGRGSTEAFF

length: 16
V: TRBV7-3
size: NA
D: TRBD1
J: TRBJ2-2
DNA: TGTGCCAGCAGCTCACAGGGGTTTATGGGCACCGGGGAGCTGTTTTTT
CDR3: CASSSQGFMGTGELFF

length: 11
V: TRBV28
size: NA
D: NA
J: TRBJ2-7
DNA: TGTGCCAGCAGTCCGTACGACGAGCAGTACTTC
CDR3: CASSPYDEQYF

length: 12
V: TRBV27
size: NA
D: NA
J: TRBJ2-5
DNA: TGTGCCAGCAGATCGAGGGGTGGGACCCAGTACTTC
CDR3: CASRSRGGTQYF

length: 18
V: TRBV15
size: NA
D: NA
J: TRBJ1-2
DNA: TGTGCCACCAGCAGAGATACGCTAGGTGGCTCGACCCCCTATGGCTACACCTTC
CDR3: CATSRDTLGGSTPYGYTF